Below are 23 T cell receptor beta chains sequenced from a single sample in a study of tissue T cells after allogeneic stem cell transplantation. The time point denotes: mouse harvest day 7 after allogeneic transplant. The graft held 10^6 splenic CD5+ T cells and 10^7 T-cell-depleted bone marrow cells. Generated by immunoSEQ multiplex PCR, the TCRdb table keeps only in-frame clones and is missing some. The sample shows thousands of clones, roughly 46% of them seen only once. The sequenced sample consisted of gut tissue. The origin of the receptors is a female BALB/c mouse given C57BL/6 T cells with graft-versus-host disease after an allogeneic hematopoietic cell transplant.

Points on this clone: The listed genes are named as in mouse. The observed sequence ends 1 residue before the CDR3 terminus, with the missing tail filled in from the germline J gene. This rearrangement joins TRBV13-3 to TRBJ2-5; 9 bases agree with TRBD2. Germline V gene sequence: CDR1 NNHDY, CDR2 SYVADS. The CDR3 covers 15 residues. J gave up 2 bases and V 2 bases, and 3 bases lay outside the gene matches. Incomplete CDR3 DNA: TGTGCCAGCAGTGACAACTGGGGGGTCCAAGACACCCAGTAC. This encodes CASSDNWGVQDTQY. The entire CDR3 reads CASSDNWGVQDTQYF.

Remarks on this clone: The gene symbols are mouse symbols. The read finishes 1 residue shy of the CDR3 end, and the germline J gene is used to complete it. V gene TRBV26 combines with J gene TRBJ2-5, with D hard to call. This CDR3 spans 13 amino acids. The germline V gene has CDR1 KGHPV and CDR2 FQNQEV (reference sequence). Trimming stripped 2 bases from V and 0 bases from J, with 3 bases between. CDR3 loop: CASSLGNQDTQYF. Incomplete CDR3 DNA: TGTGCCAGCAGTCTGGGTAACCAAGACACCCAGTAC.

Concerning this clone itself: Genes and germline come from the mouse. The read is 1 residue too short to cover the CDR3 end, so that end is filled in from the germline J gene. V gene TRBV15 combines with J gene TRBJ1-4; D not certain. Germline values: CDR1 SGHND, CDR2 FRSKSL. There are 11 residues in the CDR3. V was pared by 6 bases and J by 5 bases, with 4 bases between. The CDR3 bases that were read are TGTGCCAGCAGGGCTAACGAAAGATTATTT. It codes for CASRANERLF. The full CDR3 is CASRANERLFF.

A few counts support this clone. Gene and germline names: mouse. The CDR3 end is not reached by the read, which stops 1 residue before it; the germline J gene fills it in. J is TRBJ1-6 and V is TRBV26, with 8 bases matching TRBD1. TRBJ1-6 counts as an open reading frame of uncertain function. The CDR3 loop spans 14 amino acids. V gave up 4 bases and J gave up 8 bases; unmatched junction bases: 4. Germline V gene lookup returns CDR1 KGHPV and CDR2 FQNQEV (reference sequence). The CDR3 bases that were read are TGTGCCAGCAGTCGACAGGGGAGGGATTCGCCCCTCTAC. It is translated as CASSRQGRDSPLY. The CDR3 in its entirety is CASSRQGRDSPLYF.

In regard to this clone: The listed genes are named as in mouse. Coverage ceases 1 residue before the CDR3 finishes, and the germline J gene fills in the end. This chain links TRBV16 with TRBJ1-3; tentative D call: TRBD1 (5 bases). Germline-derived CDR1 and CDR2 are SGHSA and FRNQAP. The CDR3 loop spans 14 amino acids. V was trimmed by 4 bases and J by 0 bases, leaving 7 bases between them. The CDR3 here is CASSSGLSGNTLYF. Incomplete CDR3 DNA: TGTGCAAGCAGCTCAGGGCTTTCTGGAAATACGCTCTAT.

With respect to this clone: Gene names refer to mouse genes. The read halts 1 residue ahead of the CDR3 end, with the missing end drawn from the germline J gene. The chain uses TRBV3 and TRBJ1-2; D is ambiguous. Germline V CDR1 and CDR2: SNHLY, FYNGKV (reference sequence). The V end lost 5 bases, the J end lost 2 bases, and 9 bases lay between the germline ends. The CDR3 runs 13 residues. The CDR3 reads CASSPLGNSDYTF. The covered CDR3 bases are TGTGCCAGCAGCCCCCTCGGGAACTCCGACTACACC.

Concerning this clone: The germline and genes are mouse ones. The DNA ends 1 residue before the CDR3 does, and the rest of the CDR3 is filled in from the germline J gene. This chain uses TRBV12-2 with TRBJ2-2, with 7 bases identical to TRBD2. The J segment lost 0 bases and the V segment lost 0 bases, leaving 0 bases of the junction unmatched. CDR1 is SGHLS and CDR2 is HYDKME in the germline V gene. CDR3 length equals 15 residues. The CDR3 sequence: CASSLDWANTGQLYF. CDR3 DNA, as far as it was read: TGTGCCAGCTCTCTCGACTGGGCAAACACCGGGCAGCTCTAC. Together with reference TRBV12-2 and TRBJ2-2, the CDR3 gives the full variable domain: NSGVVQSPRYIIKGKGERSILKCIPISGHLSVAWYQQTQGQELKFFIQHYDKMERDKGNLPSRFSVQQFDDYHSEMNMSALELEDSAVYFCASSLDWANTGQLYFGEGSKLTVL.

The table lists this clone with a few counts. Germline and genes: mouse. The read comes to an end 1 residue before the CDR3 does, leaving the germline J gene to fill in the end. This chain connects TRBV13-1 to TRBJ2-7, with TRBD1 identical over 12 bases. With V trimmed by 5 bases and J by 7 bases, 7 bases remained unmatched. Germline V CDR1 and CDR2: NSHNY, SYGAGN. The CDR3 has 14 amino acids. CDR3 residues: CASSLGQGAEEQYF. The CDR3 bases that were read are TGTGCCAGCAGCCTGGGACAGGGGGCGGAGGAACAGTAC.

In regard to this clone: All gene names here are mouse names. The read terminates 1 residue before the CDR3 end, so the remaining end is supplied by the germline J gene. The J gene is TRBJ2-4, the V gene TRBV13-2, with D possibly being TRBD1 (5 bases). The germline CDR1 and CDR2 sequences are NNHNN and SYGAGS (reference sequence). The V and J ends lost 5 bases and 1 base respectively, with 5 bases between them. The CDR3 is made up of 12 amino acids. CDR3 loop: CASGTGQNTLYF. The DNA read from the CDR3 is TGTGCCAGCGGGACAGGTCAAAACACCTTGTAC.

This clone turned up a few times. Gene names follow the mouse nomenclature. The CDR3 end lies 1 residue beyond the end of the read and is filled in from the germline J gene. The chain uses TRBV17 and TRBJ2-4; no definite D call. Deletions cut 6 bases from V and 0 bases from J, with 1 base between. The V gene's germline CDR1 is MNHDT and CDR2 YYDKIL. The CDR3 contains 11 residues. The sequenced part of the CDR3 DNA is TGTGCTAGCAGAAGTCAAAACACCTTGTAC. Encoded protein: CASRSQNTLY. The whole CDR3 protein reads CASRSQNTLYF.

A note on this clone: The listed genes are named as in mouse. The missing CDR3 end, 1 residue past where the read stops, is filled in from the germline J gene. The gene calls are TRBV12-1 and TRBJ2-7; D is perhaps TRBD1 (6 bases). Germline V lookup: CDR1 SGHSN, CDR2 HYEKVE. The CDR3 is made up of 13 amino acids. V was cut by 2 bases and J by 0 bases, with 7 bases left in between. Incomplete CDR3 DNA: TGTGCCAGCTCTCGGGACAACTCCTATGAACAGTAC. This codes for CASSRDNSYEQY. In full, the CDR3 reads CASSRDNSYEQYF.

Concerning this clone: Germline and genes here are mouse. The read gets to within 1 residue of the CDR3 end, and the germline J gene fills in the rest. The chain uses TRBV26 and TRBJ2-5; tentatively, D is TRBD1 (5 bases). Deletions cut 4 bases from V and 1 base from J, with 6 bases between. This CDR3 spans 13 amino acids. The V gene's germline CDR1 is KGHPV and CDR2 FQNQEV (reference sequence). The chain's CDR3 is CASSQGYQDTQYF. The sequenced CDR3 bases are TGTGCCAGCAGTCAGGGGTACCAAGACACCCAGTAC.

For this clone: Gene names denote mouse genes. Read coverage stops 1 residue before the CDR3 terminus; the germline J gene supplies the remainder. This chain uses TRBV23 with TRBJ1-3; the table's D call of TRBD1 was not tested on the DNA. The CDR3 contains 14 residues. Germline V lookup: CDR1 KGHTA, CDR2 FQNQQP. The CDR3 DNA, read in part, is TGCTCCAGCAGTCACCGCAGTTCTGGAAATACGCTCTAT. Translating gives CSSSHRSSGNTLY. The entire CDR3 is CSSSHRSSGNTLYF.

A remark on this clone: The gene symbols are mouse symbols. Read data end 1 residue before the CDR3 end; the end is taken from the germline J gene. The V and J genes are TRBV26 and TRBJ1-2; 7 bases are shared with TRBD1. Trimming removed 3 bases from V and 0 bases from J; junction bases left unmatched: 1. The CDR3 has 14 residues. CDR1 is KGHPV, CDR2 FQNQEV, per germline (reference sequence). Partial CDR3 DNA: TGTGCCAGCAGTCTTCAGGGGGCAAACTCCGACTACACC. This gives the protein CASSLQGANSDYT. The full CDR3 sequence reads CASSLQGANSDYTF.

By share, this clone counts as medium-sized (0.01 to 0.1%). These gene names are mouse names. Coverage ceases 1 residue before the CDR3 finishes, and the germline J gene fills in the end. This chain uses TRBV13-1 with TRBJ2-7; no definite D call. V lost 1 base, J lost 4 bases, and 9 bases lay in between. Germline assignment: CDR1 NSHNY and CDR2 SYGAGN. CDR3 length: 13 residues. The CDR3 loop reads CASSDRVGYEQYF. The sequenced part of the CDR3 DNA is TGTGCCAGCAGTGATAGGGTGGGATATGAACAGTAC.

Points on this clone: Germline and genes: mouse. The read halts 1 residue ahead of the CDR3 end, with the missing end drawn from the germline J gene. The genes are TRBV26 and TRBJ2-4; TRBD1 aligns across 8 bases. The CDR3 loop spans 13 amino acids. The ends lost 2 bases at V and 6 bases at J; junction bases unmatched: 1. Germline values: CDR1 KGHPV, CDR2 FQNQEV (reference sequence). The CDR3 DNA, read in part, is TGTGCCAGCAGTCTGCAGGGGGCGAACACCTTGTAC. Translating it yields CASSLQGANTLY. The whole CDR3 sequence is CASSLQGANTLYF.

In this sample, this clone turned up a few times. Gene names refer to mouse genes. CDR3 loop: CASSPGNYAEQFF. CDR3 DNA (partial): TGTGCCAGCAGTCCAGGGAACTATGCTGAGCAGTTC. The chain has TRBV26 and TRBJ2-1, with D perhaps matching TRBD1 (5 bases). The read ends 1 residue shy of where the CDR3 ends; the end is completed using the germline J gene. Germline V CDR1 and CDR2: KGHPV, FQNQEV (reference sequence). The CDR3 has 13 residues. V was shortened by 4 bases and J by 1 base, with 5 bases between the two germline ends.

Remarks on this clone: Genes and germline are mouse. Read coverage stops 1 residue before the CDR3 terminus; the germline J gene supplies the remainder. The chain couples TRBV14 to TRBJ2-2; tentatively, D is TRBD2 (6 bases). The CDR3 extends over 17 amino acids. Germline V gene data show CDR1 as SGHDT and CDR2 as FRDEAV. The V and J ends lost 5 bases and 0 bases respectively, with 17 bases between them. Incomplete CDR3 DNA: TGTGCCAGCAGCCCAGGGACTACCCTCTCAAACACCGGGCAGCTCTAC. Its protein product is CASSPGTTLSNTGQLY. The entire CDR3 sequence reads CASSPGTTLSNTGQLYF.

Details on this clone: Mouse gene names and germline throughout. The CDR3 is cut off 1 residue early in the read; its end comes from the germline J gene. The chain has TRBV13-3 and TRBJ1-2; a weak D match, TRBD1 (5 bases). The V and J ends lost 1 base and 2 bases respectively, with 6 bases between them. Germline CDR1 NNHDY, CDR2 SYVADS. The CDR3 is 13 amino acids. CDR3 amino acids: CASSDSGNSDYTF. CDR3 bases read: TGTGCCAGCAGTGATTCAGGGAACTCCGACTACACC.

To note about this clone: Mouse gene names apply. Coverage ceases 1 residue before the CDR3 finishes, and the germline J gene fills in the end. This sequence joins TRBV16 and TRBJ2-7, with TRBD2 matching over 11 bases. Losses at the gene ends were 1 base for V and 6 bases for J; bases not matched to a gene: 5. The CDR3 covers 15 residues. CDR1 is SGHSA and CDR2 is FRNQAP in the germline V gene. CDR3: CASSLAGTGGFEQYF. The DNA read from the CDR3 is TGTGCAAGCAGCTTAGCCGGGACTGGGGGTTTTGAACAGTAC.

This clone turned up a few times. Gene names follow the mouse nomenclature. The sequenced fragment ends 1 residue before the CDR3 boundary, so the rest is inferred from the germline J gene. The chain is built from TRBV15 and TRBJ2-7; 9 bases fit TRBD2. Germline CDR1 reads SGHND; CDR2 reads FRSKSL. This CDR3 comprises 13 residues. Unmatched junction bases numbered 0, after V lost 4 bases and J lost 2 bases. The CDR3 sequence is CASSSGGAYEQYF. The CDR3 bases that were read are TGTGCCAGCAGTTCTGGGGGGGCCTATGAACAGTAC.

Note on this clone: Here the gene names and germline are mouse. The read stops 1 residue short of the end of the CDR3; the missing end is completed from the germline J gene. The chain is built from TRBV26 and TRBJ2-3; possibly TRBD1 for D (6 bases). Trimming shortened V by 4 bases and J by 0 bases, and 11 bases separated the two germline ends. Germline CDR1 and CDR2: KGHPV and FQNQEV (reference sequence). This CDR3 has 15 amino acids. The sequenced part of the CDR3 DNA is TGTGCCAGCAGTCCAGGGACAACTAGTGCAGAAACGCTGTAT. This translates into CASSPGTTSAETLY. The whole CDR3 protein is CASSPGTTSAETLYF. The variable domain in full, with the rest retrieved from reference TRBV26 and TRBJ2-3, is NSKVIQTPRYLVKGQGQKAKMRCIPEKGHPVVFWYQQNKNNEFKFLINFQNQEVLQQIDMTEKRFSAECPSNSPCSLEIQSSEAGDSALYLCASSPGTTSAETLYFGSGTRLTVL.

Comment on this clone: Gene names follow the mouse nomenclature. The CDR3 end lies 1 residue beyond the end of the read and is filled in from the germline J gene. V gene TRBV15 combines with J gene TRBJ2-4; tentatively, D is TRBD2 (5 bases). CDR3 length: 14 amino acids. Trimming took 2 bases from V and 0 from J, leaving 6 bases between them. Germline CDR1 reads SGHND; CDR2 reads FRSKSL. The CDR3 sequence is CASSLLGSQNTLYF. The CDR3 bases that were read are TGTGCCAGCAGTTTACTGGGAAGTCAAAACACCTTGTAC.